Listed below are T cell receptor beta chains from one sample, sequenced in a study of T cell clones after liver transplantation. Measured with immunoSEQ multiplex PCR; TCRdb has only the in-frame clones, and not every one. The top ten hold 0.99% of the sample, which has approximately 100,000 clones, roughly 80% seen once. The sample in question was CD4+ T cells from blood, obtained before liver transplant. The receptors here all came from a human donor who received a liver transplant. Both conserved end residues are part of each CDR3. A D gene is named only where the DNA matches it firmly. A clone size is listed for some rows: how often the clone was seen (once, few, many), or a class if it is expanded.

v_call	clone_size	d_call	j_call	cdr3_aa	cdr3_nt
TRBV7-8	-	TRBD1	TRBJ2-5	CASSSVGTDQETQYF	TGTGCCAGCAGCTCCGTAGGGACAGATCAAGAGACCCAGTACTTC
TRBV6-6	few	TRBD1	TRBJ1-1	CASSFGTGTLRAFF	TGTGCCAGCAGTTTCGGGACAGGAACTCTGCGAGCTTTCTTT
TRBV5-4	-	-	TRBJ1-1	CASSPRQNANTEAFF	TGTGCCAGCAGCCCGAGACAGAATGCGAACACTGAAGCTTTCTTT
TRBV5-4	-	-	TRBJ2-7	CASSPFSSYEQYF	TGTGCCAGCAGCCCCTTTAGCTCCTACGAGCAGTACTTC
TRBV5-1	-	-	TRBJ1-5	CASSPGQIGNQPQHF	TGCGCCAGCAGCCCGGGACAAATCGGGAATCAGCCCCAGCATTTT
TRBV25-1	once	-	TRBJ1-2	CASSEWGAGDGYTF	TGTGCCAGCAGTGAGTGGGGGGCAGGGGATGGCTACACCTTC
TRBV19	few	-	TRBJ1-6	CASSWGRAHSPLHF	TGTGCCAGTAGTTGGGGCAGGGCTCATTCACCCCTCCACTTT
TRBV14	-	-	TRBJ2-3	CASSQVVSLTTDTQYF	TGTGCCAGCAGCCAAGTGGTCAGCTTAACCACAGATACGCAGTATTTT
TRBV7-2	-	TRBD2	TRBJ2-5	CASSLLRTSGETQYF	TGTGCCAGCAGTCTTCTTAGGACTAGCGGCGAGACCCAGTACTTC
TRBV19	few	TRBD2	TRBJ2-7	CATSSGVAGGLIRYEQYF	TGTGCCACCTCATCGGGGGTAGCGGGAGGGCTTATTCGATACGAGCAGTACTTC
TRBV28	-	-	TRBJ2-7	CASSLMQVPYF	TGTGCCAGCAGTTTAATGCAGGTCCCGTACTTC
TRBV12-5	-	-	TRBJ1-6	CASGTTRSYNSPLHF	TGTGCTAGTGGGACCACCAGGTCCTATAATTCACCCCTCCACTTT
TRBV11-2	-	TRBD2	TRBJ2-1	CASSLRLAGRNEQFF	TGTGCCAGCAGCCTTCGACTAGCGGGACGTAATGAGCAGTTCTTC
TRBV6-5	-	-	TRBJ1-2	CASSPNPNYGYTF	TGTGCCAGCAGTCCAAATCCTAACTATGGCTACACCTTC
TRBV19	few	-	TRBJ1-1	CASDDRGRGRQEAFF	TGTGCCAGTGACGACAGAGGACGAGGGAGGCAAGAAGCTTTCTTT
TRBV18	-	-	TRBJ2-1	CASSPQQGESYNEQFF	TGTGCCAGCTCACCGCAACAGGGTGAGTCCTACAATGAGCAGTTCTTC
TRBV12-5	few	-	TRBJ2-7	CASGLYDRPSYEQYF	TGTGCTAGTGGTTTGTACGACAGGCCCTCCTACGAGCAGTACTTC
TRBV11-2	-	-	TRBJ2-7	CASSVGQGGSGSLMEQYF	TGTGCCAGCAGCGTCGGACAGGGGGGTAGCGGGAGCTTGATGGAGCAGTACTTC
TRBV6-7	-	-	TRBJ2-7	CASRRTEPSYEQYF	TGTGCCAGCAGAAGGACAGAACCTTCCTACGAGCAGTACTTC
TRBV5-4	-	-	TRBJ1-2	CASSLPFSNYGYTF	TGTGCCAGCAGCTTGCCCTTCTCTAACTATGGCTACACCTTC
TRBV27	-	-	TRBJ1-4	CASSLTPPIDRRYEKLFF	TGTGCCAGCAGTTTGACCCCGCCTATAGACAGGCGTTATGAAAAACTGTTTTTT
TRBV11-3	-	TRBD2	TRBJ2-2	CASSLVAGVNTGELFF	TGTGCCAGCAGCTTAGTAGCGGGAGTAAACACCGGGGAGCTGTTTTTT
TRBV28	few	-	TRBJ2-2	CASISASTGELFF	TGTGCCAGCATCTCTGCCAGCACCGGGGAGCTGTTTTTT
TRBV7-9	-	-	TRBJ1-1	CASSLGDKGTEAFF	TGTGCCAGCAGCTTAGGGGATAAGGGCACTGAAGCTTTCTTT
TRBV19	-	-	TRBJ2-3	CASSTTNSGTDTQYF	TGTGCCAGTAGTACTACCAATTCCGGCACAGATACGCAGTATTTT
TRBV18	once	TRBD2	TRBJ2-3	CASSLAGTSTDTQYF	TGTGCCAGCTCCTTAGCGGGGACTAGCACAGATACGCAGTATTTT
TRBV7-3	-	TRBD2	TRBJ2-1	CASSSQPTSGGGNEQFF	TGTGCCAGCAGCTCCCAGCCCACTAGCGGGGGGGGTAATGAGCAGTTCTTC
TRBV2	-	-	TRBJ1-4	CASLYEKLFF	TGTGCCAGCCTTTATGAAAAACTGTTTTTT
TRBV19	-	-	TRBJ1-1	CASSGRTEAFF	TGTGCCAGTAGTGGACGGACTGAAGCTTTCTTT
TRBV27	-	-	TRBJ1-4	CASSSLRTNEKLFF	TGTGCCAGCAGTTCCCTTCGAACTAATGAAAAACTGTTTTTT
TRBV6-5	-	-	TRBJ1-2	CASGRGRDGYTF	TGTGCCAGCGGGCGGGGAAGGGATGGCTACACCTTC
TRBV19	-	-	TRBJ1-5	CASSIRIGVIGSNQPQHF	TGTGCCAGTAGTATACGTATTGGGGTTATTGGATCAAATCAGCCCCAGCATTTT
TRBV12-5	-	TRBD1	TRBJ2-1	CASGSGQGAYNEQFF	TGTGCTAGTGGTTCCGGACAGGGGGCTTACAATGAGCAGTTCTTC
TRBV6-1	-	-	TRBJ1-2	CASSRTANYGYTF	TGTGCCAGCAGCCGGACGGCCAACTATGGCTACACCTTC
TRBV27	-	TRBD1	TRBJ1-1	CASSRDRGTEAFF	TGTGCCAGCAGTCGAGACAGGGGAACTGAAGCTTTCTTT
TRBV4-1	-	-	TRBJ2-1	CASSQEFGQNNEQFF	TGCGCCAGCAGCCAAGAATTCGGCCAAAACAATGAGCAGTTCTTC
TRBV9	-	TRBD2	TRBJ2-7	CASNRGLAGGEQYF	TGTGCCAGCAACCGGGGACTAGCGGGAGGCGAGCAGTACTTC
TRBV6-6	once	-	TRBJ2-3	CASSPQGLSTDTQYF	TGTGCCAGCAGCCCACAGGGCCTCAGCACAGATACGCAGTATTTT
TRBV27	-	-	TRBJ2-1	CASSHISGVGNEQFF	TGTGCCAGCAGTCATATCAGTGGGGTCGGTAATGAGCAGTTCTTC
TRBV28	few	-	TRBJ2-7	CASSTPRQTSYEQYF	TGTGCCAGCAGTACCCCTCGACAGACCTCCTACGAGCAGTACTTC